Following are 23 T cell receptor beta chains from one sample sequenced in a study of T cells in Graves' hyperthyroidism and ophthalmopathy. RNA transcripts gave rise to amplified TCR beta CDR3 regions. The TCR CDR3 first-round RT-PCR relied on the HTBI primer set. Via MiXCR, TCRdb re-called the multiplex PCR reads, giving one row per CDR3 protein. Among 500,000 or so distinct CDR3 sequences listed, 15% to 20% were seen once. The sequenced sample was blood. These receptors originate from a woman between 25 and 40 years old with Graves' ophthalmopathy.

This clonotype was recorded a few times. The chain links TRBV5-6 to TRBJ1-5; weak D call: TRBD1 (6 bases). The CDR3 is 14 residues long. V lost 5 bases and J 6 bases, leaving 15 bases between the germline ends. CDR1 SGHDT and CDR2 YYEEEE come from the germline V gene. DNA for the CDR3: TGTGCCAGCAGTCAGGGGCAGGCGGGTCAGCCCCAGCATTTT. Its translation: CASSQGQAGQPQHF.

This clonotype was observed many times. The chain links TRBV28 to TRBJ1-1; D unresolved. Germline assignment: CDR1 MDHEN and CDR2 SYDVKM. Trimming left V 3 bases short and J 0 bases short, with 11 bases between. The CDR3 consists of 15 residues. The DNA for the CDR3 is TGTGCCAGCAGTTTTTCCTTTGACATGAACACTGAAGCTTTCTTT. It specifies CASSFSFDMNTEAFF.

This clonotype was detected ten times or more. V and J are TRBV27 and TRBJ2-1, with 11 bases aligning to TRBD2. The J segment lost 2 bases and the V segment lost 0 bases, leaving 9 bases of the junction unmatched. Germline V CDR1 and CDR2: MNHEY, SMNVEV (reference sequence). The CDR3 is made up of 19 amino acids. The CDR3 is CASSLSRGVAGGTYNEQFF. CDR3 nucleotide sequence: TGTGCCAGCAGTTTATCGCGGGGAGTAGCGGGAGGGACCTACAATGAGCAGTTCTTC.

This clonotype has only a few counts. This chain uses TRBV7-2 with TRBJ2-7, with D unresolved. The CDR3 totals 15 residues. V shed 1 base and J shed 6 bases, with 16 bases lying between them. CDR1 is SGHTA and CDR2 is FQGNSA in the germline V gene. As DNA, the CDR3 is TGTGCCAGCAGCTTAGACCCGGTGGATGGATCCGAGCAGTACTTC. Residues: CASSLDPVDGSEQYF.

The chain has TRBV12-3 or TRBV12-4 and TRBJ2-3, with a tentative D call TRBD2 (5 bases). The CDR3 is 15 amino acids. Trimming cost V 2 bases and J 5 bases, with 14 bases left between them. In nucleotides, the CDR3 is TGTGCCAGCAGTTTAAGCCCGGATGGAGGAGATACGCAGTATTTT. It yields the protein CASSLSPDGGDTQYF.

This clonotype was detected many times. The chain uses TRBV11-2 and TRBJ1-2, with D unclear. The CDR3 extends over 8 amino acids. V dropped 8 bases and J dropped 8 bases, with 3 bases sitting between them. CDR1 and CDR2 (germline): SGHAT, FQNNGV. CDR3 in amino acids: CASGGYTF. The CDR3 nucleotides are TGTGCCAGCGGGGGCTACACCTTC.

This clonotype was observed at least ten times. The genes are TRBV20-1 and TRBJ1-1; D is possibly TRBD1 (6 bases). CDR1 is DFQATT, CDR2 SNEGSKA, per germline (reference sequence). This CDR3 is built from 14 residues. V was cut by 7 bases and J by 4 bases, with 19 bases left in between. In DNA, the CDR3 is TGCAGTGGGGTAGGGGGAGAGGTAGGCACTGAAGCTTTCTTT. It translates to CSGVGGEVGTEAFF.

This clonotype has a count of ten or more. V usage is TRBV3-1 and J usage is TRBJ2-7; D is uncertain. The CDR3 contains 14 residues. Per germline, CDR1 LGHDT and CDR2 YNNKEL (reference sequence). Trimming removed 2 bases at V and 7 bases at J, with 15 bases between. The CDR3 protein is CASSQWLRSGEQYF. In nucleotides, the CDR3 is TGTGCCAGCAGCCAATGGCTGCGGTCTGGGGAGCAGTACTTC.

A word on this clonotype: Being one base from a much bigger clone, this may be a read error. V and J are TRBV6-1 and TRBJ2-3; TRBD1 matches at 8 bases. Germline-derived CDR1 and CDR2 are MNHNS and SASEGT. The junction had 5 bases not matched to a gene; V was cut back by 3 bases and J by 0 bases. This CDR3 comprises 16 residues. CDR3 amino acids: CASSESGTGSTDTQYF. The CDR3 nucleotides read TGTGCCAGCAGTGAGTCTGGGACAGGAAGCACAGATACGCAGTATTTT.

This chain uses TRBV12-3 or TRBV12-4 with TRBJ2-2, with 7 bases matching TRBD2. The CDR3 contains 14 residues. V dropped 6 bases and J dropped 6; count of bases not matched to a gene: 7. The CDR3 DNA is TGTGCCAGCAGAGGACTAGTTTTGGCCGGGGAGCTGTTTTTT. Amino acid sequence: CASRGLVLAGELFF.

This clonotype came up a few times. The chain joins TRBV29-1 to TRBJ2-3; the D gene is possibly TRBD1 (5 bases). Germline V CDR1 and CDR2: SQVTM, ANQGSEA. V lost 6 bases and J 2 bases, leaving 12 bases between the germline ends. The CDR3 has 13 amino acids. The CDR3 loop reads CSVRQSSTDTQYF. CDR3 nucleotides: TGCAGCGTAAGACAGTCCTCCACAGATACGCAGTATTTT.

There are a few counts of this clonotype. This rearrangement joins TRBV7-9 to TRBJ2-2, with D perhaps TRBD1 (5 bases). Germline V gives CDR1 SEHNR, CDR2 FQNEAQ (reference sequence). The CDR3 length is 15 residues. V lost 3 bases to trimming and J lost 2 bases, with 10 bases between them. The CDR3 bases are TGTGCCAGCAGCTTCGGACAACTCAACACCGGGGAGCTGTTTTTT. Translation gives CASSFGQLNTGELFF. Full variable domain (missing parts from reference TRBV7-9 and TRBJ2-2): DTGVSQNPRHKITKRGQNVTFRCDPISEHNRLYWYRQTLGQGPEFLTYFQNEAQLEKSRLLSDRFSAERPKGSFSTLEIQRTEQGDSAMYLCASSFGQLNTGELFFGEGSRLTVL.

This clonotype was recorded many times. The gene calls are TRBV7-9 and TRBJ1-1; TRBD1 matches at 8 bases. CDR3 length: 15 residues. J gave up 1 base and V 4 bases, and 5 bases lay outside the gene matches. CDR1 is SEHNR, CDR2 FQNEAQ, per germline (reference sequence). CDR3 residues: CASSYGQGENTEAFF. The CDR3 nucleotides read TGTGCCAGCAGCTACGGACAGGGAGAGAACACTGAAGCTTTCTTT.

This clonotype showed up many times. The rearrangement links TRBV2 to TRBJ1-4; a possible D gene is TRBD1 (6 bases). Germline V lookup: CDR1 SNHLY, CDR2 FYNNEI. The CDR3 is 13 amino acids. With 6 bases removed from V and 6 bases from J, the gap between germline ends came to 11 bases. DNA of the CDR3: TGTGCCAGCAGGAGGACAGACTATGAAAAACTGTTTTTT. This encodes CASRRTDYEKLFF.

CDR3 DNA: TGCGCCAGCAGCCAAGGCCGACCGGAGGTGGCCTACGAGCAGTACTTC. Protein product: CASSQGRPEVAYEQYF. The chain recombines TRBV4-3 with TRBJ2-7, with D possibly matching TRBD2 (5 bases). Germline loops: CDR1 LGHNA, CDR2 YSLEER. There are 16 residues in the CDR3. Trimming shortened V by 1 base and J by 2 bases, and 15 bases separated the two germline ends.

This clonotype was detected many times. V and J are TRBV28 and TRBJ2-1; the match to TRBD2 covers 9 bases. Trimming removed 3 bases from V and 3 bases from J; junction bases left unmatched: 6. The germline V gene has CDR1 MDHEN and CDR2 SYDVKM. The CDR3 is made up of 16 amino acids. The CDR3 loop reads CASSFLAGSIYNEQFF. The CDR3 coding sequence is TGTGCCAGCAGTTTCCTAGCGGGGTCGATCTACAATGAGCAGTTCTTC.

The chain's CDR3 is CASSRPGGRTEAFF. Here the CDR3 DNA reads TGTGCCAGCAGCCGCCCGGGGGGTCGGACTGAAGCTTTCTTT. The chain is built from TRBV27 and TRBJ1-1, with a possible D match to TRBD1 (5 bases). CDR1 is MNHEY, CDR2 SMNVEV, per germline (reference sequence). Trimming removed 6 bases from V and 5 bases from J, with 16 bases in between. The CDR3 sequence is 14 residues long.

The rearrangement joins TRBV27 to TRBJ1-1; D gene ambiguous. Germline CDR1 MNHEY, CDR2 SMNVEV (reference sequence). Between the trimmed V and J ends, which lost 5 bases and 6 bases, there was a span of 13 bases. The CDR3 is made up of 13 amino acids. The CDR3, as DNA: TGTGCCAGCAGTAACGGGTTCCACGCTGAAGCTTTCTTT. This codes for CASSNGFHAEAFF.

The gene calls are TRBV20-1 and TRBJ2-5, with 7 bases that match TRBD2. Unmatched junction bases numbered 3, after V lost 3 bases and J lost 2 bases. This CDR3 region has 13 residues. Germline lookup yields CDR1 DFQATT and CDR2 SNEGSKA (reference sequence). CDR3 sequence: CSARRAGQETQYF. In nucleotides, the CDR3 is TGCAGTGCTAGGAGAGCGGGACAAGAGACCCAGTACTTC.

The chain has TRBV4-1 and TRBJ1-2; D uncertain. The CDR3 contains 15 residues. V lost 3 bases, J lost 4 bases, and 15 bases lay in between. Germline CDR1 reads MGHRA; CDR2 reads YSYEKL. The chain's CDR3 is CASSHPTDLSYGYTF. In nucleotides, the CDR3 is TGCGCCAGCAGCCACCCTACGGACCTTAGCTATGGCTACACCTTC.

This chain joins TRBV12-3 or TRBV12-4 and TRBJ2-6; D gene uncertain. V lost 8 bases to trimming and J lost 0 bases, with 2 bases between them. This CDR3 spans 12 amino acids. CDR3 protein: CASHSGANVLTF. CDR3 DNA sequence: TGTGCCAGCCACTCTGGGGCCAACGTCCTGACTTTC.

Only a few counts were recorded for this clonotype. The chain employs TRBV19 and TRBJ1-1; D remains unclear. V shed 3 bases and J shed 8 bases, with 7 bases lying between them. This CDR3 has 11 amino acids. CDR1 is LNHDA and CDR2 is SQIVND in the germline V gene (reference sequence). CDR3 sequence reads: CASSIPGEAFF. For the CDR3, the DNA is TGTGCCAGTAGTATTCCAGGAGAAGCTTTCTTT.

This clonotype was observed many times. The chain uses TRBV7-2 and TRBJ2-7; D ambiguous. Germline values: CDR1 SGHTA, CDR2 FQGNSA. Trimming removed 0 bases at V and 0 bases at J, with 9 bases between. The CDR3 loop spans 15 amino acids. The CDR3 here is CASSLAHGGSYEQYF. The CDR3, as DNA: TGTGCCAGCAGCTTAGCGCACGGCGGCTCCTACGAGCAGTACTTC.